This T cell receptor beta chain was identified in a study of tumor-infiltrating lymphocytes in localized non-small cell lung cancer. General study results and limits: Higher tumor T cell infiltration than in uninvolved lung was supported by TCRbeta sequencing. TCR sequencing covered a subset of patients with enough tissue.

A note on this clone: As yet, its antigen is unknown.

Sequenced by immunoSEQ multiplex PCR; TCRdb stores in-frame clones only, minus some. This sample has approximately 3,200 clones, with approximately 65% found just once. Per germline, CDR1 SGHTA and CDR2 FQGTGA. This CDR3 spans 13 amino acids. Between the trimmed V and J ends, which lost 3 bases and 6 bases, there was a span of 10 bases. The sequence was obtained from a human donor with non-small cell lung cancer. The specimen sequenced was uninvolved lung tissue not adjacent to the tumor. This rearrangement joins TRBV7-3 to TRBJ2-3; D may be TRBD1 or TRBD2 (7 bases each). The CDR3 DNA reads as TGTGCCAGCAGCTTCCAGGGGGGGGATACGCAGTATTTT. Its translation is CASSFQGGDTQYF.